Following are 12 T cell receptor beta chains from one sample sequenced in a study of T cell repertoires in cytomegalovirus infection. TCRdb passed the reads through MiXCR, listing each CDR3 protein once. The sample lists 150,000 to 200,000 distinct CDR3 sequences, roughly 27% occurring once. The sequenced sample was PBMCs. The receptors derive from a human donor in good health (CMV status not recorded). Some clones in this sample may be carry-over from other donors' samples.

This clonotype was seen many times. The CDR3 bases are TGTGCCACCCTGCCGCGAGCTGGGGCCAACGTCCTGACTTTC. Translation: CATLPRAGANVLTF. The chain employs TRBV7-8 and TRBJ2-6; D gene uncertain. The CDR3 is 14 residues long. Per the germline V gene, CDR1 is SGHVS and CDR2 is FQNEAQ. The germline V and J ends were trimmed by 10 bases and 2 bases, with 12 bases remaining between them.

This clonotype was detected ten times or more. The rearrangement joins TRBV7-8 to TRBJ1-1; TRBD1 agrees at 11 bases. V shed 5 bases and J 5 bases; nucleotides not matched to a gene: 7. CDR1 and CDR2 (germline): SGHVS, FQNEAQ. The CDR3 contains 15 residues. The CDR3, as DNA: TGTGCCAGCAGCATCGGACAGGGGGCGAGGACTGAAGCTTTCTTT. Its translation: CASSIGQGARTEAFF.

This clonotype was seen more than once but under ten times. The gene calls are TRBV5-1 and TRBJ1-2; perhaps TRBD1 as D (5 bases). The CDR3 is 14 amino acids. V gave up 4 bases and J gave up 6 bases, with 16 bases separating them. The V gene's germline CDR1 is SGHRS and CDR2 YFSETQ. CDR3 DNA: TGCGCCAGCAGCCCCTTTAGCCGGGACGATGGCTACACCTTC. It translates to CASSPFSRDDGYTF.

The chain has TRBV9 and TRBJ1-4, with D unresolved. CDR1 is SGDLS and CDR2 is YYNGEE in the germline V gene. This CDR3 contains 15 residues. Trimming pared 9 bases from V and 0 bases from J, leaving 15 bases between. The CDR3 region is CATSRRAATNEKLFF. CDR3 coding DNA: TGTGCCACCTCCAGAAGGGCAGCAACTAATGAAAAACTGTTTTTT.

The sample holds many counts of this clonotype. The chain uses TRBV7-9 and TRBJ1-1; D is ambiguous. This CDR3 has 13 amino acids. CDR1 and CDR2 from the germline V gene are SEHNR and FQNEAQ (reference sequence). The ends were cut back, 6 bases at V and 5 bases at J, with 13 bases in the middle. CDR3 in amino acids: CASRGKVKTEAFF. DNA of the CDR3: TGTGCCAGCAGGGGTAAGGTTAAGACTGAAGCTTTCTTT.

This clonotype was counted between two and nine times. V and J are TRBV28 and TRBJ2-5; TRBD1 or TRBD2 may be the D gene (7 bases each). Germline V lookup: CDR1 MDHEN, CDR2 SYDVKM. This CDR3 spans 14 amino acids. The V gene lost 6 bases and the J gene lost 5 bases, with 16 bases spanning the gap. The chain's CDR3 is CASSRGGGLETQYF. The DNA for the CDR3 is TGTGCCAGCAGCAGGGGAGGGGGCCTGGAGACCCAGTACTTC.

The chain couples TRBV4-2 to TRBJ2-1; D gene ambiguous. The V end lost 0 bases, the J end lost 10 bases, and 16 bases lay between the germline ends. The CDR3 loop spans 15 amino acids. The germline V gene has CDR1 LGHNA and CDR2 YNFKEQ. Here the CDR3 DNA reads TGTGCCAGCAGCCAAGACTCTTCTCCTCGATGGGAGCAGTTCTTC. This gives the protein CASSQDSSPRWEQFF.

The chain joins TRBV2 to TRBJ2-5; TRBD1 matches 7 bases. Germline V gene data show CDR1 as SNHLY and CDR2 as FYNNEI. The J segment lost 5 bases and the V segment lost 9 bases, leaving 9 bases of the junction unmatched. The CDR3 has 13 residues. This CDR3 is CASRQGTWETQYF. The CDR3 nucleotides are TGTGCCAGTCGACAGGGCACTTGGGAGACCCAGTACTTC. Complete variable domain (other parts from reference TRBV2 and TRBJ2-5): EPEVTQTPSHQVTQMGQEVILRCVPISNHLYFYWYRQILGQKVEFLVSFYNNEISEKSEIFDDQFSVERPDGSNFTLKIRSTKLEDSAMYFCASRQGTWETQYFGPGTRLLVL.

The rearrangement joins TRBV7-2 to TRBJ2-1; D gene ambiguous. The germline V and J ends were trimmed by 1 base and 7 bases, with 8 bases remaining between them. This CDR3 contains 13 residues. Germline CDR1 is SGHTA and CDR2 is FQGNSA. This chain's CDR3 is CASSLVVQNEQFF. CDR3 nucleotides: TGTGCCAGCAGCTTAGTGGTACAGAATGAGCAGTTCTTC.

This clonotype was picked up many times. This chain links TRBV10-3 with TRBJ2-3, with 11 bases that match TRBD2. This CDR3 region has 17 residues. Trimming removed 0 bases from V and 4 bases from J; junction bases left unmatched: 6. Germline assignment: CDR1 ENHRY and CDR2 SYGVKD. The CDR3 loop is CAISESASGGLADTQYF. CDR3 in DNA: TGTGCCATCAGTGAGTCGGCTAGCGGGGGGCTTGCAGATACGCAGTATTTT.

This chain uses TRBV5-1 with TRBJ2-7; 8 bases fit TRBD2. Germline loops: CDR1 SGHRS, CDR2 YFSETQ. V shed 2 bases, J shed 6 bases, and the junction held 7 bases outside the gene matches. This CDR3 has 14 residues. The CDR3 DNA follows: TGCGCCAGCAGCTTAGAGCGGGGGCCGGGCGAGCAGTACTTC. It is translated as CASSLERGPGEQYF.

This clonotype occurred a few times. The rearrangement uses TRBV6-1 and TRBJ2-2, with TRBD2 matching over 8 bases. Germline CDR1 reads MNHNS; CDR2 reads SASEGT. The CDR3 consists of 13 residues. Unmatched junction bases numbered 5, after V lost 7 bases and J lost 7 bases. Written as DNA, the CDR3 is TGTGCCAGCACGAACCTAGCGGGCGGGGAGCTGTTTTTT. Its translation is CASTNLAGGELFF.